This TCR beta chain emerged from a study of cytomegalovirus exposure and HLA in healthy donors. Overall study findings and caveats: Several of the most significant clusters appeared, in a later analysis, to be linked to common viral pathogens.

In the PCR, 60 Vbeta and 13 Jbeta primers were used. Profiling relied on immunoSEQ multiplex PCR, and the TCRdb table lists in-frame clones only, not all of them. The data hold 65,000 to 90,000 clones, with approximately 78% observed a single time. This clone was found a few times. Its antigen is still unknown. Germline V gene data show CDR1 as MGHDK and CDR2 as SYGVNS. This CDR3 region has 15 residues. Sequenced material: PBMCs. The TCR was taken from a man between 18 and 29 years old in good health and CMV-seronegative. The chain joins TRBV25-1 to TRBJ2-5; tentative D call: TRBD2 (5 bases). The DNA matches TRBJ2-7 better at its end, which makes the J call doubtful. The CDR3 DNA sequence: TGTGCCAGCAGTGAGTATTCCGGATGGGAGTACGAGCAGTACTTC. Its translation: CASSEYSGWEYEQYF.